The 31 T cell receptor beta chains in this list originate from one sample, sequenced in a study of shared clonotypes between healthy human individuals. Cells designated naive CD8 were CD45RO-negative and were positively selected for CCR7, with terminally differentiated effector memory CD45RA+ cells excluded. The assay was immunoSEQ multiplex PCR, and TCRdb's table has in-frame clones only and misses some. The table lists about 2.2 million clones, 85% to 95% of them singletons, with 1.5% to 2% in the top ten. Sequencing used naive CD8+ T cells from PBMCs. These receptors originate from a man in his late teens or twenties in good health. Some clones in this sample may be carry-over from other donors' samples.

The rearrangement links TRBV5-6 to TRBJ2-3, with TRBD1 matching 9 bases. CDR1 is SGHDT and CDR2 is YYEEEE in the germline V gene. The CDR3 loop spans 15 amino acids. J gave up 4 bases and V 3 bases, and 6 bases lay outside the gene matches. The CDR3: CASSYRTGAPDTQYF. CDR3 DNA sequence: TGTGCCAGCAGCTACCGGACAGGGGCCCCAGATACGCAGTATTTT.

Comment on this clone: Within the sample, other DNA sequences also encode this same CDR3. The chain uses TRBV19 and TRBJ2-1, with 7 bases matching TRBD2. Losses at the gene ends were 1 base for V and 9 bases for J; bases not matched to a gene: 3. This CDR3 is built from 13 residues. CDR1 is LNHDA, CDR2 SQIVND, per germline (reference sequence). The CDR3 protein is CASSIGGSSEQFF. DNA for the CDR3: TGTGCCAGTAGTATAGGCGGGAGTTCTGAGCAGTTCTTC.

With respect to this clone: Other DNA sequences of this sample code for an identical CDR3. V and J are TRBV28 and TRBJ1-5; no clear D gene. This CDR3 is 15 amino acids long. Trimming cost V 2 bases and J 4 bases, with 12 bases left between them. Germline CDR1 reads MDHEN; CDR2 reads SYDVKM. The CDR3: CASSLSVAGNQPQHF. The CDR3 nucleotides read TGTGCCAGCAGTTTAAGTGTGGCCGGGAATCAGCCCCAGCATTTT.

As to this clone: Other nucleotide sequences in the sample specify the same CDR3. The chain is built from TRBV6-5 and TRBJ2-1; D is possibly TRBD2 (5 bases). CDR1 and CDR2 from the germline V gene are MNHEY and SVGAGI. The CDR3 has 13 amino acids. The ends were cut back, 6 bases at V and 2 bases at J, with 8 bases in the middle. The CDR3, as DNA: TGTGCCAGCAGCCCGGGAACCTACAATGAGCAGTTCTTC. Protein sequence: CASSPGTYNEQFF.

This chain uses TRBV9 with TRBJ1-1, with a tentative D call TRBD1 (6 bases). The germline V and J ends were trimmed by 2 bases and 0 bases, with 8 bases remaining between them. The CDR3 extends over 14 amino acids. Germline V CDR1 and CDR2: SGDLS, YYNGEE. The CDR3 is CASSVGTLNTEAFF. The DNA of the CDR3 is TGTGCCAGCAGCGTCGGGACATTGAACACTGAAGCTTTCTTT.

The rearrangement uses TRBV28 and TRBJ2-3, with 9 bases identical to TRBD1. Germline CDR1 and CDR2: MDHEN and SYDVKM. The CDR3 extends over 16 amino acids. V shed 7 bases, J shed 5 bases, and the junction held 13 bases outside the gene matches. CDR3 protein: CASTLGSGQGGDTQYF. The CDR3 DNA follows: TGTGCCAGCACCCTGGGATCGGGACAGGGAGGAGATACGCAGTATTTT. The complete variable domain, with remaining parts taken from reference TRBV28 and TRBJ2-3, reads DVKVTQSSRYLVKRTGEKVFLECVQDMDHENMFWYRQDPGLGLRLIYFSYDVKMKEKGDIPEGYSVSREKKERFSLILESASTNQTSMYLCASTLGSGQGGDTQYFGPGTRLTVL.

The sample holds one count of this clone. The chain recombines TRBV7-8 with TRBJ1-5; 11 nucleotides line up with TRBD1. The CDR3 runs to 17 residues. V lost 5 bases to trimming and J lost 4 bases; unmatched junction nucleotides: 10. Germline V gives CDR1 SGHVS, CDR2 FQNEAQ. The CDR3 here is CASSQGTGGLGNQPQHF. The CDR3 nucleotides read TGTGCCAGCAGCCAAGGGACAGGGGGACTAGGTAATCAGCCCCAGCATTTT.

This clone was observed a handful of times. Other DNA sequences of this sample code for an identical CDR3. The chain links TRBV28 to TRBJ1-1; no reliable D call. V lost 1 base to trimming and J lost 1 base, with 7 bases between them. From germline, CDR1 is MDHEN and CDR2 SYDVKM. CDR3 size: 14 residues. The CDR3 region has the DNA TGTGCCAGCAGTTTATTCGGAGAGAACACTGAAGCTTTCTTT. Translation gives CASSLFGENTEAFF.

This clone has just one count. This chain links TRBV9 with TRBJ2-5, with D unclear. CDR1 is SGDLS, CDR2 YYNGEE, per germline. V lost 3 bases to trimming and J lost 4 bases, with 13 bases between them. This CDR3 region has 14 residues. The CDR3 DNA is TGTGCCAGCAGCGCCCCCATTACCCCAGAGACCCAGTACTTC. Residues: CASSAPITPETQYF. The full variable domain, its missing parts supplied by reference TRBV9 and TRBJ2-5, is DSGVTQTPKHLITATGQRVTLRCSPRSGDLSVYWYQQSLDQGLQFLIQYYNGEERAKGNILERFSAQQFPDLHSELNLSSLELGDSALYFCASSAPITPETQYFGPGTRLLVL.

The chain uses TRBV13 and TRBJ2-5; 10 nucleotides align to TRBD2. This CDR3 is 16 amino acids long. Germline V CDR1 and CDR2: PRHDT, FYEKMQ (reference sequence). V dropped 4 bases and J dropped 5; count of bases not matched to a gene: 10. The chain's CDR3 is CASSSPLAGEGETQYF. As DNA, the CDR3 is TGTGCCAGCAGCTCCCCCCTAGCGGGAGAGGGGGAGACCCAGTACTTC.

This chain uses TRBV7-8 with TRBJ2-3; 9 nucleotides match TRBD2. The V and J ends lost 5 bases and 2 bases, in that order; junction bases with no gene match: 8. Per germline, CDR1 SGHVS and CDR2 FQNEAQ. The CDR3 is 16 residues long. The chain's CDR3 is CASSPRLAGNTDTQYF. CDR3 coding DNA: TGTGCCAGCAGCCCCCGGCTAGCGGGAAACACAGATACGCAGTATTTT. The full variable domain, in which reference TRBV7-8 and TRBJ2-3 provide the parts outside the CDR3, is GAGVSQSPRYKVAKRGQDVALRCDPISGHVSLFWYQQALGQGPEFLTYFQNEAQLDKSGLPSDRFFAERPEGSVSTLKIQRTQQEDSAVYLCASSPRLAGNTDTQYFGPGTRLTVL.

The chain is built from TRBV5-1 and TRBJ2-3; unclear D gene. The CDR3 loop spans 14 amino acids. Germline values: CDR1 SGHRS, CDR2 YFSETQ. V was cut by 4 bases and J by 0 bases, with 9 bases left in between. The CDR3 DNA sequence: TGCGCCAGCAGCCCAGCACTGAGCACAGATACGCAGTATTTT. This encodes CASSPALSTDTQYF.

V usage is TRBV28 and J usage is TRBJ1-5, with 8 bases identical to TRBD1. V dropped 2 bases and J dropped 5; count of bases not matched to a gene: 8. Germline CDR1 MDHEN, CDR2 SYDVKM. The length of the CDR3 is 16 residues. The CDR3 DNA is TGTGCCAGCAGTTTACCGACAGGGGCTATTGATCAGCCCCAGCATTTT. The encoded protein is CASSLPTGAIDQPQHF.

This rearrangement joins TRBV9 to TRBJ2-1, with a tentative D call TRBD2 (5 bases). Trimming took off 0 bases at V and 7 bases at J, with 17 bases between the two ends. Germline assignment: CDR1 SGDLS and CDR2 YYNGEE. This CDR3 is built from 16 residues. The CDR3 bases are TGTGCCAGCAGCGTAGGGTTGGTAGGGAGTAGGAATGAGCAGTTCTTC. Translating it yields CASSVGLVGSRNEQFF.

Comments on this clone: Other DNA sequences in this sample translate to the same CDR3. The rearrangement links TRBV7-3 to TRBJ1-1; TRBD1 aligns across 9 bases. CDR1 SGHTA and CDR2 FQGTGA come from the germline V gene. The length of the CDR3 is 14 residues. The V and J ends lost 3 bases and 5 bases, in that order; junction bases with no gene match: 4. The CDR3 region has the DNA TGTGCCAGCAGCTTGACAGGGGGTGGGACTGAAGCTTTCTTT. Protein sequence: CASSLTGGGTEAFF.

The genes are TRBV6-1 and TRBJ2-3, with TRBD1 matching 7 bases. The CDR3 is 14 residues long. J was trimmed by 4 bases and V by 10 bases; bases with no gene match: 11. CDR1 and CDR2 from the germline V gene are MNHNS and SASEGT. The CDR3: CANNKGASADTQYF. CDR3 coding DNA: TGTGCCAACAACAAGGGGGCGAGCGCAGATACGCAGTATTTT.

This chain connects TRBV7-3 to TRBJ2-3, with D uncertain. The CDR3 is 13 residues long. Germline V gene lookup returns CDR1 SGHTA and CDR2 FQGTGA. V was cut by 3 bases and J by 1 base, with 5 bases left in between. The CDR3 DNA follows: TGTGCCAGCAGCTTGGACGGCACAGATACGCAGTATTTT. The encoded protein is CASSLDGTDTQYF.

This rearrangement joins TRBV6-5 to TRBJ2-7; possible D gene TRBD1, 5 bases. The CDR3 spans 16 residues. V lost 0 bases, J lost 0 bases, and 12 bases lay in between. The germline V gene has CDR1 MNHEY and CDR2 SVGAGI. CDR3 DNA sequence: TGTGCCAGCAGTTACTCCCAGGGCCTCCCCTCCTACGAGCAGTACTTC. This translates into CASSYSQGLPSYEQYF.

V gene TRBV19 combines with J gene TRBJ2-7; D could derive from TRBD1 or TRBD2 (6 bases each). The CDR3 has 14 amino acids. The V gene's germline CDR1 is LNHDA and CDR2 SQIVND (reference sequence). V was clipped by 9 bases and J by 3 bases, with 18 bases between them. In nucleotides, the CDR3 is TGTGCCAGGGGCACAGGAGGGGGGTTCTACGAGCAGTACTTC. As protein: CARGTGGGFYEQYF. The full variable domain, rest sourced from reference TRBV19 and TRBJ2-7, is DGGITQSPKYLFRKEGQNVTLSCEQNLNHDAMYWYRQDPGQGLRLIYYSQIVNDFQKGDIAEGYSVSREKKESFPLTVTSAQKNPTAFYLCARGTGGGFYEQYFGPGTRLTVT.

The chain employs TRBV5-1 and TRBJ2-7; D call uncertain. CDR1 and CDR2 (germline): SGHRS, YFSETQ. V gave up 4 bases and J gave up 6 bases, with 14 bases separating them. The CDR3 length is 13 residues. This chain's CDR3 is CASSPQPFSEQYF. The CDR3 bases are TGCGCCAGCAGCCCCCAACCTTTCTCCGAGCAGTACTTC.

The V and J genes are TRBV15 and TRBJ1-1; 7 bases are shared with TRBD1. The germline CDR1 and CDR2 sequences are LNHNV and YYDKDF (reference sequence). V lost 10 bases, J lost 1 base, and 9 bases stayed unmatched. This CDR3 spans 14 amino acids. The CDR3 nucleotides are TGTGCCATCCAGGGAGGGGGCGAGAACACTGAAGCTTTCTTT. Amino acids: CAIQGGGENTEAFF.

CDR3 coding DNA: TGTGCCAGCAGTGTCTCATTCGGGGAACTGAACACTGAAGCTTTCTTT. Translating it yields CASSVSFGELNTEAFF. V gene TRBV27 combines with J gene TRBJ1-1; D gene unclear. V was shortened by 5 bases and J by 0 bases, with 16 bases between the two germline ends. CDR1 and CDR2 from the germline V gene are MNHEY and SMNVEV (reference sequence). CDR3 size: 16 residues.

The chain joins TRBV7-6 to TRBJ2-1, with 8 bases fitting TRBD2. J lost 6 bases, V lost 3 bases, and 4 bases had no gene match. Germline V lookup: CDR1 SGHVS, CDR2 FNYEAQ. CDR3 size: 14 residues. The CDR3 DNA follows: TGTGCCAGCAGCTTGACTAGCGCGGGCAATGAGCAGTTCTTC. Translation gives CASSLTSAGNEQFF.

This chain joins TRBV5-1 and TRBJ2-1, with D hard to call. CDR1 is SGHRS, CDR2 YFSETQ, per germline. V lost 0 bases, J lost 10 bases, and 14 bases lay in between. This CDR3 has 14 amino acids. The CDR3 nucleotides are TGCGCCAGCAGCTTGGTTGGTAGCAACCCAGAGCAGTTCTTC. It translates to CASSLVGSNPEQFF.

This rearrangement joins TRBV4-1 to TRBJ1-2; D may be TRBD1 (5 bases). The CDR3 has 18 residues. V lost 4 bases and J 1 base, leaving 22 bases between the germline ends. The germline CDR1 and CDR2 sequences are MGHRA and YSYEKL. In DNA, the CDR3 is TGCGCCAGCAGCCGAACTCAAACACAGGACGGTATTAACTATGGCTACACCTTC. Its translation: CASSRTQTQDGINYGYTF.

A word on this clone: Other DNA sequences in the sample encode the same CDR3. CDR3 coding DNA: TGTGCCAGCAGCTTAGGCGGGAGGGCCTACGAGCAGTACTTC. Protein product: CASSLGGRAYEQYF. This rearrangement joins TRBV7-9 to TRBJ2-7, with 9 bases lining up with TRBD2. The CDR3 has 14 residues. The V gene end was trimmed by 1 base and the J gene end by 2 bases; junction bases not matched to a gene: 0. CDR1 is SEHNR, CDR2 FQNEAQ, per germline (reference sequence).

The chain carries TRBV11-2 and TRBJ2-3; tentatively, D is TRBD2 (5 bases). Germline loops: CDR1 SGHAT, CDR2 FQNNGV. The CDR3 has 17 amino acids. The V end lost 2 bases, the J end lost 4 bases, and 19 bases lay between the germline ends. CDR3 protein: CASSLYSGFIVADTQYF. The DNA of the CDR3 is TGTGCCAGCAGCTTATACAGCGGTTTCATCGTTGCAGATACGCAGTATTTT.

In this sample, this clone turned up once. The chain links TRBV29-1 to TRBJ2-1; TRBD2 matches 8 bases. Germline CDR1 reads SQVTM; CDR2 reads ANQGSEA. The CDR3 has 11 residues. Trimming removed 6 bases from V and 11 bases from J; junction bases left unmatched: 6. DNA for the CDR3: TGCAGCGTCCGACTAGCGAAACAGCAGTTCTTC. This codes for CSVRLAKQQFF.

The chain is built from TRBV28 and TRBJ1-2, with D unclear. Germline V gene data show CDR1 as MDHEN and CDR2 as SYDVKM. Trimming shortened V by 5 bases and J by 4 bases, and 17 bases separated the two germline ends. This CDR3 has 15 amino acids. The CDR3 region is CASSITDGTLYGYTF. As DNA, the CDR3 is TGTGCCAGCAGTATCACAGACGGTACTCTCTATGGCTACACCTTC.

The V and J genes are TRBV28 and TRBJ2-2; tentatively, D is TRBD1 (5 bases). The CDR3 covers 15 residues. Trimming removed 7 bases from V and 2 bases from J, with 14 bases in between. From germline, CDR1 is MDHEN and CDR2 SYDVKM. CDR3 sequence (DNA): TGTGCCAGCACCCCCGACAGCTTTAACACCGGGGAGCTGTTTTTT. Protein product: CASTPDSFNTGELFF. Supplemented by reference TRBV28 and TRBJ2-2, the full variable domain reads DVKVTQSSRYLVKRTGEKVFLECVQDMDHENMFWYRQDPGLGLRLIYFSYDVKMKEKGDIPEGYSVSREKKERFSLILESASTNQTSMYLCASTPDSFNTGELFFGEGSRLTVL.

The V call is TRBV7-8, the J call TRBJ2-2; 11 bases fit TRBD2. The CDR3 is made up of 19 amino acids. Unmatched junction bases numbered 14, after V lost 3 bases and J lost 5 bases. Germline V gene lookup returns CDR1 SGHVS and CDR2 FQNEAQ. DNA of the CDR3: TGTGCCAGCAGCTTTTCACACGCCACTAGCGGGAGAATTACCGGGGAGCTGTTTTTT. Protein sequence: CASSFSHATSGRITGELFF.